This T cell receptor (beta chain) was retrieved from a study of shared clonotypes between healthy human individuals. The method was immunoSEQ multiplex PCR; TCRdb's version includes in-frame clones alone and lacks a portion of them. The sample has about 1.5 million clones, roughly 95% seen once; the top ten hold approximately 1.1%. Germline V gene lookup returns CDR1 SNHLY and CDR2 FYNNEI. The CDR3 length is 16 residues. V was pared by 1 base and J by 0 bases, with 11 bases between. Sequencing input: naive CD4+ T cells sorted from blood. Subset of the sample: CD45RA+ positively selected. The chain has TRBV2 and TRBJ2-3; D is perhaps TRBD1 or TRBD2 (5 bases each). The receptor comes from a man younger than 45 in good health. CDR3 in amino acids: CASSEGGILSTDTQYF. The CDR3 bases are TGTGCCAGCAGTGAAGGGGGGATCCTTAGCACAGATACGCAGTATTTT.